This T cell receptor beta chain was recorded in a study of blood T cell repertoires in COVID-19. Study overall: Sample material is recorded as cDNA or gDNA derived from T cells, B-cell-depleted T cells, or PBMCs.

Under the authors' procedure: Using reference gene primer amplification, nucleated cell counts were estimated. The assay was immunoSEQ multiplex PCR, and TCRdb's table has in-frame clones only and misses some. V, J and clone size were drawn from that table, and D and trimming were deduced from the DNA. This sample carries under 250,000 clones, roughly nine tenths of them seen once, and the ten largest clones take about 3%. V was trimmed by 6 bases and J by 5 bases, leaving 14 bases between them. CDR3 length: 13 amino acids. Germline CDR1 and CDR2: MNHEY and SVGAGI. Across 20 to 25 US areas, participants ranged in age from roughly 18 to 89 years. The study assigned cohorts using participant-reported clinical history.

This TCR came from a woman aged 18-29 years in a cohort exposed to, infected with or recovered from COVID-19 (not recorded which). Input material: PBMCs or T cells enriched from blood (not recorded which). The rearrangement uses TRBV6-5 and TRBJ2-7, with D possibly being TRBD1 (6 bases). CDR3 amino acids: CASSPDRFHEQYF. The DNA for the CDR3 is TGTGCCAGCAGCCCCGACAGGTTCCACGAGCAGTACTTC.